Each of the 18 T cell receptor beta chains below was sequenced from the same sample in a study of blood T cell repertoires in COVID-19 (dated by TCRdb to the early 2020s). The library was made by the immunoSEQ multiplex PCR assay. The immuneACCESS repertoire file appears here via TCRdb, limited to in-frame rearrangements. These files lack a portion of the clones; in checked studies, under half of the deficit traces to unresolved V genes, and the cause of the others is not known. A total of about 170,000 clones appear in this sample, 86% of them only once. Jointly, the top ten make up roughly 3.3% of the sample. Material: peripheral blood. These receptor sequences come from a man in his 70s with acute or convalescent COVID-19.

The DNA for the CDR3 is TGTGCCAGCAGCTGGTTAGCCGCTTATGACAATGAGCAGTTCTTC. It yields the protein CASSWLAAYDNEQFF. This chain uses TRBV7-2 with TRBJ2-1; D ambiguous. The CDR3 sequence is 15 residues long. The germline V and J ends were trimmed by 4 bases and 5 bases, with 15 bases remaining between them. Germline V gene sequence: CDR1 SGHTA, CDR2 FQGNSA. The variable domain in full, completed from reference TRBV7-2 and TRBJ2-1, reads GAGVSQSPSNKVTEKGKDVELRCDPISGHTALYWYRQSLGQGLEFLIYFQGNSAPDKSGLPSDRFSAERTGGSVSTLTIQRTQQEDSAVYLCASSWLAAYDNEQFFGPGTRLTVL.

The chain couples TRBV6-5 to TRBJ2-7, with 8 bases matching TRBD2. The CDR3 extends over 13 amino acids. Germline V gene data show CDR1 as MNHEY and CDR2 as SVGAGI. V gave up 6 bases and J gave up 6 bases; unmatched junction bases: 7. The CDR3 spells CASRMAGGIEQYF. The CDR3, as DNA: TGTGCCAGCAGAATGGCGGGAGGAATCGAGCAGTACTTC.

Only a few counts were recorded for this clone. The rearrangement joins TRBV6-5 to TRBJ1-1; D is unresolved. V gave up 6 bases and J gave up 1 base, with 12 bases separating them. This CDR3 has 14 amino acids. Germline CDR1 MNHEY, CDR2 SVGAGI. CDR3 nucleotide sequence: TGTGCCAGCAGCCGACTAGGCACGAACACTGAAGCTTTCTTT. This encodes CASSRLGTNTEAFF.

This sequence joins TRBV3-1 (or the pseudogene TRBV3-2) and TRBJ1-1, with 7 positions matching TRBD1. V lost 1 base to trimming and J lost 3 bases; unmatched junction nucleotides: 8. Germline V CDR1 and CDR2: LGHDT, YNNKEL (reference sequence). The CDR3 covers 16 residues. Written as DNA, the CDR3 is TGTGCCAGCAGCCAAGCCTTAAGGGGGCTTGACACTGAAGCTTTCTTT. Translating gives CASSQALRGLDTEAFF.

CDR3 protein: CASSLHRGVWTRYTF. CDR3 DNA sequence: TGCGCCAGCAGCCTACACAGGGGGGTGTGGACTCGTTACACCTTC. The rearrangement joins TRBV5-1 to TRBJ1-2, with TRBD1 matching over 8 bases. This CDR3 spans 15 amino acids. The V gene end was trimmed by 4 bases and the J gene end by 11 bases; junction bases not matched to a gene: 16. Germline V gene lookup returns CDR1 SGHRS and CDR2 YFSETQ.

V and J are TRBV5-4 and TRBJ2-7; D is perhaps TRBD2 (5 bases). The CDR3 runs to 15 residues. Germline V gives CDR1 SGHNT, CDR2 YYREEE (reference sequence). V shed 0 bases and J shed 3 bases, with 13 bases lying between them. DNA of the CDR3: TGTGCCAGCAGCTTGGGGGGTGCCGGGAACTACGAGCAGTACTTC. Residues: CASSLGGAGNYEQYF.

This clone was recorded only once. This rearrangement joins TRBV19 to TRBJ2-1; D gene unclear. CDR1 LNHDA and CDR2 SQIVND come from the germline V gene (reference sequence). CDR3 length: 18 residues. V lost 2 bases to trimming and J lost 6 bases, with 23 bases between them. The DNA of the CDR3 is TGTGCCAGTAGTATAACCCCCCTATCCAGGCTGGGTGGCAATGAGCAGTTCTTC. Protein sequence: CASSITPLSRLGGNEQFF. Using reference TRBV19 and TRBJ2-1 for the parts outside the CDR3, the full variable domain is DGGITQSPKYLFRKEGQNVTLSCEQNLNHDAMYWYRQDPGQGLRLIYYSQIVNDFQKGDIAEGYSVSREKKESFPLTVTSAQKNPTAFYLCASSITPLSRLGGNEQFFGPGTRLTVL.

The chain joins TRBV5-1 to TRBJ2-1, with D unresolved. Germline V CDR1 and CDR2: SGHRS, YFSETQ. The V end was cut by 4 bases, the J end by 6 bases, with 8 bases between. There are 12 residues in the CDR3. CDR3 sequence (DNA): TGCGCCAGCAGCGGCACGTTCAATGAGCAGTTCTTC. Translated: CASSGTFNEQFF.

This clone showed up just once. The V call is TRBV19, the J call TRBJ1-4, with 7 positions matching TRBD1. After removal of 7 bases from V and 7 bases from J, the junction contained 9 bases not matched to a gene. Germline V gene data show CDR1 as LNHDA and CDR2 as SQIVND (reference sequence). The CDR3 has 14 amino acids. The CDR3 protein is CASTTQGVTEKLFF. CDR3 coding DNA: TGTGCCAGTACCACCCAGGGGGTGACTGAAAAACTGTTTTTT.

This clone was seen only a few times. The chain links TRBV7-9 to TRBJ1-6, with TRBD1 matching 8 bases. Germline V gene lookup returns CDR1 SEHNR and CDR2 FQNEAQ (reference sequence). V was clipped by 4 bases and J by 0 bases; unmatched bases: 5. This CDR3 has 17 amino acids. The CDR3 spells CASSSNRGSSYNSPLHF. The CDR3 coding sequence is TGTGCCAGCAGCTCGAACAGGGGGAGCTCCTATAATTCACCCCTCCACTTT.

This rearrangement joins TRBV7-3 to TRBJ2-3; D is possibly TRBD1 (6 bases). The germline V gene has CDR1 SGHTA and CDR2 FQGTGA. The CDR3 runs to 14 residues. V gave up 6 bases and J gave up 1 base, with 11 bases separating them. DNA for the CDR3: TGTGCCAGCAGGAGGGGGTGGGGCACAGATACGCAGTATTTT. This encodes CASRRGWGTDTQYF.

The chain joins TRBV14 to TRBJ2-7; the D is unclear. Between the trimmed V and J ends, which lost 6 bases and 4 bases, there was a span of 22 bases. The germline V gene has CDR1 SGHDN and CDR2 FVKESK. The CDR3 is 16 residues long. Here the CDR3 DNA reads TGTGCCAGCAGATCAAGTGTTGCCTCAAACGCGTACGAGCAGTACTTC. It yields the protein CASRSSVASNAYEQYF.

This chain uses TRBV29-1 with TRBJ2-5; 8 nucleotides match TRBD1. The V segment lost 6 bases and the J segment 5 bases; nucleotides outside the gene matches: 8. The CDR3 totals 13 residues. CDR1 SQVTM and CDR2 ANQGSEA come from the germline V gene. CDR3 in amino acids: CSVSGGRGETQYF. DNA of the CDR3: TGCAGCGTCTCAGGGGGCAGGGGGGAGACCCAGTACTTC.

The rearrangement joins TRBV5-4 to TRBJ2-7, with 8 bases identical to TRBD1. The CDR3 runs to 15 residues. Germline CDR1 reads SGHNT; CDR2 reads YYREEE (reference sequence). V lost 3 bases to trimming and J lost 1 base; unmatched junction nucleotides: 6. CDR3 sequence: CASSSTGVGSYEQYF. The CDR3 DNA sequence: TGTGCCAGCAGCTCGACAGGGGTGGGGTCCTACGAGCAGTACTTC. Together with reference TRBV5-4 and TRBJ2-7, the CDR3 gives the full variable domain: ETGVTQSPTHLIKTRGQQVTLRCSSQSGHNTVSWYQQALGQGPQFIFQYYREEENGRGNFPPRFSGLQFPNYSSELNVNALELDDSALYLCASSSTGVGSYEQYFGPGTRLTVT.

This rearrangement joins TRBV7-8 to TRBJ2-6, with D hard to call. The CDR3 is made up of 19 amino acids. Between the trimmed V and J ends, which lost 7 bases and 2 bases, there was a span of 24 bases. Germline loops: CDR1 SGHVS, CDR2 FQNEAQ. Here the CDR3 DNA reads TGTGCCAGCAAAAATTCGTTGGCAGGTGAAATCGCTGGGGCCAACGTCCTGACTTTC. It yields the protein CASKNSLAGEIAGANVLTF.

The chain uses TRBV18 and TRBJ1-1; 9 bases line up with TRBD1. The CDR3 has 17 residues. The J segment lost 2 bases and the V segment lost 2 bases, leaving 9 bases of the junction unmatched. Per germline, CDR1 KGHSH and CDR2 LQKENI. The CDR3 reads CASSPVFTGGFNTEAFF. DNA for the CDR3: TGTGCCAGCTCACCAGTTTTTACAGGGGGCTTTAACACTGAAGCTTTCTTT.

The chain recombines TRBV3-1 (or the pseudogene TRBV3-2) with TRBJ1-2, with 9 bases lining up with TRBD1. The CDR3 is made up of 15 amino acids. V trimming: 3 bases; J trimming: 4 bases; junction bases outside the gene matches: 6. Germline V gene data show CDR1 as LGHDT and CDR2 as YNNKEL (reference sequence). The CDR3 coding sequence is TGTGCCAGCAGCCAGGGGACAGGGTTTGGCTATGGCTACACCTTC. Its translation: CASSQGTGFGYGYTF.

This chain connects TRBV5-6 to TRBJ1-2, with 9 bases fitting TRBD1. CDR1 and CDR2 from the germline V gene are SGHDT and YYEEEE. The J segment lost 4 bases and the V segment lost 3 bases, leaving 4 bases of the junction unmatched. The CDR3 runs to 14 residues. The CDR3 nucleotides read TGTGCCAGCAGCTCGGACAGGGGTGGCTATGGCTACACCTTC. Protein product: CASSSDRGGYGYTF. The full variable domain, its missing parts supplied by reference TRBV5-6 and TRBJ1-2, is DAGVTQSPTHLIKTRGQQVTLRCSPKSGHDTVSWYQQALGQGPQFIFQYYEEEERQRGNFPDRFSGHQFPNYSSELNVNALLLGDSALYLCASSSDRGGYGYTFGSGTRLTVV.